These 10 T cell receptor beta chains were all obtained from the same sample, sequenced in a study of T cells in localized non-small cell lung cancer. Some clones are missing from TCRdb's copy, which holds only in-frame ones; the method was immunoSEQ multiplex PCR. The table shows 40,000 or so clones, with approximately 84% occurring only once. The material sequenced was peripheral blood, taken before any cancer treatment. Receptor source: a man between 40 and 70 years old with stage I lung adenocarcinoma.

The chain combines TRBV4-2 with TRBJ2-1, with D tentatively TRBD2 (5 bases). The germline V gene encodes CDR1 LGHNA and CDR2 YNFKEQ. The length of the CDR3 is 15 residues. Deletions cut 0 bases from V and 1 base from J, with 7 bases between. In DNA, the CDR3 is TGTGCCAGCAGCCAAGAGCTAGCTTCCTACAATGAGCAGTTCTTC. Its protein is CASSQELASYNEQFF.

V usage is TRBV5-6 and J usage is TRBJ2-7; D is undetermined. The CDR3 has 12 residues. V was pared by 1 base and J by 4 bases, with 6 bases between. The germline gives CDR1 SGHDT, CDR2 YYEEEE. CDR3 amino acids: CASSLKAYEQYF. CDR3 bases: TGTGCCAGCAGCTTGAAAGCGTACGAGCAGTACTTC.

The J gene is TRBJ1-1, the V gene TRBV5-1; D ambiguous. In germline, CDR1 is SGHRS, CDR2 YFSETQ. Trimming left V 4 bases short and J 11 bases short, with 21 bases between. This CDR3 is built from 14 residues. The CDR3 DNA reads as TGCGCCAGCAGCCCCGAAGGACCGCTCCGAGAGGCTTTCTTT. Translation gives CASSPEGPLREAFF.

This clone appeared a few times. V gene TRBV5-1 combines with J gene TRBJ2-1; D remains unclear. CDR1 and CDR2 (germline): SGHRS, YFSETQ. The ends were cut back, 0 bases at V and 0 bases at J, with 7 bases in the middle. The CDR3 contains 15 residues. CDR3 in amino acids: CASSLELGSYNEQFF. The CDR3 nucleotides read TGCGCCAGCAGCTTGGAGTTGGGCTCCTACAATGAGCAGTTCTTC.

The chain couples TRBV19 to TRBJ2-1; the match to TRBD2 covers 12 bases. Germline CDR1 is LNHDA and CDR2 is SQIVND (reference sequence). CDR3 length: 17 amino acids. The ends lost 3 bases at V and 0 bases at J; junction bases unmatched: 3. CDR3 amino acids: CASSIPTSGSSYNEQFF. CDR3 nucleotides: TGTGCCAGTAGTATCCCGACTAGCGGGAGCTCCTACAATGAGCAGTTCTTC.

The chain has TRBV4-3 and TRBJ2-1; unclear D gene. The CDR3 covers 17 residues. The germline CDR1 and CDR2 sequences are LGHNA and YSLEER. V was trimmed by 0 bases and J by 0 bases, leaving 12 bases between them. CDR3 nucleotide sequence: TGCGCCAGCAGCCAAGATCCGGGCGACCGCTCCTACAATGAGCAGTTCTTC. Translation gives CASSQDPGDRSYNEQFF.

The rearrangement links TRBV6-6 to TRBJ1-2; D call uncertain. V was trimmed by 7 bases and J by 9 bases, leaving 21 bases between them. The CDR3 extends over 14 amino acids. The germline V gene has CDR1 MNHNY and CDR2 SVGAGI (reference sequence). The CDR3 DNA reads as TGTGCCAGCAATAAAGGGAGGGAGGGCTGGAGCTACACCTTC. It specifies CASNKGREGWSYTF.

This clone appeared a few times. The V and J genes are TRBV7-9 and TRBJ1-5; no clear D gene. The CDR3 has 12 amino acids. Germline CDR1 SEHNR, CDR2 FQNEAQ (reference sequence). The ends were cut back, 5 bases at V and 0 bases at J, with 2 bases in the middle. The CDR3 sequence: CASSVSNQPQHF. Here the CDR3 DNA reads TGTGCCAGCAGCGTTAGCAATCAGCCCCAGCATTTT.

A remark on this clone: Mismatch with germline at one junction end may stem from a read error. The rearrangement uses TRBV6-6 and TRBJ1-2, with D perhaps matching TRBD1 (5 bases). The CDR3 sequence is 16 residues long. Germline-derived CDR1 and CDR2 are MNHNY and SVGAGI (reference sequence). The CDR3 DNA reads as TGTGCCGGCAGACAAACCGGGGCCCGCGATAACTATGGCTACACCTTC. Translation gives CAGRQTGARDNYGYTF.

The chain couples TRBV29-1 to TRBJ2-7, with D possibly TRBD2 on 6 matching bases. The germline gives CDR1 SQVTM, CDR2 ANQGSEA. The V and J ends lost 7 bases and 4 bases respectively, with 11 bases between them. The CDR3 totals 11 residues. The CDR3 protein is CSGAGTYEQYF. Written as DNA, the CDR3 is TGCAGCGGAGCAGGGACTTACGAGCAGTACTTC.